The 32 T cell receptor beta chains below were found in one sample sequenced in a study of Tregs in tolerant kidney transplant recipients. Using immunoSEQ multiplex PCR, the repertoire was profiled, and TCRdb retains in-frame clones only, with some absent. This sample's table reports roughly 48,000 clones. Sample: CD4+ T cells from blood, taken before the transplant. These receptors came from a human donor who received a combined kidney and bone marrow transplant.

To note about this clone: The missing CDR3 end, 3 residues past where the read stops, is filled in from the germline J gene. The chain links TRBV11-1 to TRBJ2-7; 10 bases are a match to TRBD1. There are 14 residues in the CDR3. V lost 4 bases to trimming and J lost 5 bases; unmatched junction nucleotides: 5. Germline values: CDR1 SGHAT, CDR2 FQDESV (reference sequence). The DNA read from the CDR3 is TGTGCCAGCAGCTCCCGGACAGGGGGGGACGAG. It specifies CASSSRTGGDE. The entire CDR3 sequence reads CASSSRTGGDEQYF.

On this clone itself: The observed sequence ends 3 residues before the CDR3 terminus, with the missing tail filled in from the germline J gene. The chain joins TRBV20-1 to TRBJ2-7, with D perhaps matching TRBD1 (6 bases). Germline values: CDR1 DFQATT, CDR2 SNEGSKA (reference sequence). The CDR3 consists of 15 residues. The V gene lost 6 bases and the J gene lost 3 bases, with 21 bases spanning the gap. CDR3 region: CSALGHLVVIYEQYF. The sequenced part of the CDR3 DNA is TGCAGTGCCCTGGGACACTTGGTTGTTATCTACGAG.

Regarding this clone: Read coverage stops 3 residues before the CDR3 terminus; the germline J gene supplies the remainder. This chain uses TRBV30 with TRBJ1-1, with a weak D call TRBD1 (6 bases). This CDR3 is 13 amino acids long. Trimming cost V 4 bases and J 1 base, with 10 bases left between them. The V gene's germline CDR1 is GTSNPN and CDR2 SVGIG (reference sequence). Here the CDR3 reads CAWTSGANTEAFF. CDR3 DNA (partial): TGTGCCTGGACTTCAGGGGCGAACACTGAA.

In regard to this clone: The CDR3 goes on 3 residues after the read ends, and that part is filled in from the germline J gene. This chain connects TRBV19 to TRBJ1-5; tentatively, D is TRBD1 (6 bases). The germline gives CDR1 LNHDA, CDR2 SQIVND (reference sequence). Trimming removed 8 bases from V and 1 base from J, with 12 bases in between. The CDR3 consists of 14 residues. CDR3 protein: CASRRGQSNQPQHF. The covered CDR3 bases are TGTGCCAGTCGTAGGGGACAAAGCAATCAGCCC.

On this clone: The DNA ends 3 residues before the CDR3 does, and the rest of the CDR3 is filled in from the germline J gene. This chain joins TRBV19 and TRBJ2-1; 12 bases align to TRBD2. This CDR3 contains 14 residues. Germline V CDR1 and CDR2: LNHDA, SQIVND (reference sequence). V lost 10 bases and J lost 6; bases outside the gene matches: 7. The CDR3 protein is CATRLAGVINEQFF. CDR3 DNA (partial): TGTGCCACCAGACTAGCGGGAGTGATCAATGAG.

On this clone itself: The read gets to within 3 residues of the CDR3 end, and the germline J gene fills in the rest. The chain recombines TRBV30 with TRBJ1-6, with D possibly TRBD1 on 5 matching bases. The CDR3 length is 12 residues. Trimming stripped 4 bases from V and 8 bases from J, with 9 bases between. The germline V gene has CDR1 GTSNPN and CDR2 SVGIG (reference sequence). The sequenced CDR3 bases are TGTGCCTGGAAAGACAGCCATTCACCC. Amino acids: CAWKDSHSP. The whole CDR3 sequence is CAWKDSHSPLHF. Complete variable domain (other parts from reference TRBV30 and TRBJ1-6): SQTIHQWPATLVQPVGSPLSLECTVEGTSNPNLYWYRQAAGRGLQLLFYSVGIGQISSEVPQNLSASRPQDRQFILSSKKLLLSDSGFYLCAWKDSHSPLHFGNGTRLTVT.

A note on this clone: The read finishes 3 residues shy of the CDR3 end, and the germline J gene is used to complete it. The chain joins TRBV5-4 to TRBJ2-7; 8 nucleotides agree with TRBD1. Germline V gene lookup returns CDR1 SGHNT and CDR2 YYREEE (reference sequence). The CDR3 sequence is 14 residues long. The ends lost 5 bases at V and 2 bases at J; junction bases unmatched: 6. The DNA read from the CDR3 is TGTGCCAGCAGTATCGGACAGGGAACCTACGAG. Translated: CASSIGQGTYE. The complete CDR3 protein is CASSIGQGTYEQYF.

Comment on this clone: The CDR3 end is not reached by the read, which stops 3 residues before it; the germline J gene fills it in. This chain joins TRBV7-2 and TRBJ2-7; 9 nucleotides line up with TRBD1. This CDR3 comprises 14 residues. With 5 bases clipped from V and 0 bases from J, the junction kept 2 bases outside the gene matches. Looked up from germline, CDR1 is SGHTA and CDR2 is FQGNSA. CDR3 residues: CASSPTGGSYEQYF. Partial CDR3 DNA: TGTGCCAGCAGCCCGACAGGGGGCTCCTACGAG.

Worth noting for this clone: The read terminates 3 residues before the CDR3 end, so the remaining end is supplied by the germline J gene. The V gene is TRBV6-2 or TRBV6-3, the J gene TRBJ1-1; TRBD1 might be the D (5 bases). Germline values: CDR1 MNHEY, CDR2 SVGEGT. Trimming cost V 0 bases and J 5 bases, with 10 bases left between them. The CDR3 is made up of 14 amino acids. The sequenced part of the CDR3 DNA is TGTGCCAGCAGTTACTCGAGCAGGGTTACTGAA. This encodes CASSYSSRVTE. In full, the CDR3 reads CASSYSSRVTEAFF.

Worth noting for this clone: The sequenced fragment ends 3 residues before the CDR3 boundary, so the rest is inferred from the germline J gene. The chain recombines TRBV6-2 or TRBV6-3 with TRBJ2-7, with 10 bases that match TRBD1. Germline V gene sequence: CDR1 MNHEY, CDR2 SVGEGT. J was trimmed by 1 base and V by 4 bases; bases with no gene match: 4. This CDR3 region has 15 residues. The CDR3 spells CASSSPGQGSYEQYF. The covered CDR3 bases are TGTGCCAGCAGTTCCCCGGGACAGGGGTCCTACGAG.

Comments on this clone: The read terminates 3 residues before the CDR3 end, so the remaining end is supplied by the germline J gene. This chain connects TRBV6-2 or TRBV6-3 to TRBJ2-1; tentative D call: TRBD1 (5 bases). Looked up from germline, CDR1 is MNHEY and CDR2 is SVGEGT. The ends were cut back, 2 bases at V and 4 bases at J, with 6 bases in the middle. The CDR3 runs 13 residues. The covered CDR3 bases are TGTGCCAGCAGTTACGACAGATACAATGAG. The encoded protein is CASSYDRYNE. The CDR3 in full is CASSYDRYNEQFF.

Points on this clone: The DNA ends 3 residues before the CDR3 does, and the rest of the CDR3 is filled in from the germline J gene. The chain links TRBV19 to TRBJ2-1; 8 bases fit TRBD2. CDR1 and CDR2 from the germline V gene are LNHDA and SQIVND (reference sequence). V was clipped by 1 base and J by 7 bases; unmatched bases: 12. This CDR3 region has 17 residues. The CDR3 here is CASSIGAQVAGRNEQFF. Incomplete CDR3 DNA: TGTGCCAGTAGTATAGGGGCACAGGTAGCGGGAAGGAATGAG.

CDR3 bases read: TGCGCCAGCAGCTCCTCTGCGATAGGGGAGGGGTCCAAAAACATT. It specifies CASSSSAIGEGSKNI. The whole CDR3 sequence is CASSSSAIGEGSKNIQYF. The chain recombines TRBV5-1 with TRBJ2-4; 7 bases match TRBD2. The read terminates 3 residues before the CDR3 end, so the remaining end is supplied by the germline J gene. The junction had 14 bases not matched to a gene; V was cut back by 3 bases and J by 2 bases. The germline CDR1 and CDR2 sequences are SGHRS and YFSETQ. The CDR3 loop spans 18 amino acids.

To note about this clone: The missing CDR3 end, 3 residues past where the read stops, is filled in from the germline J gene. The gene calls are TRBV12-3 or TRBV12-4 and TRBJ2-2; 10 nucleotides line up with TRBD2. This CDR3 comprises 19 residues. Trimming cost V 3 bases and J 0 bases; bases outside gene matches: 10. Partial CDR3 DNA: TGTGCCAGCAGTTTTGTTTTAGGACTAGCGGCAGCGAACACCGGGGAG. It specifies CASSFVLGLAAANTGE. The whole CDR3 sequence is CASSFVLGLAAANTGELFF.

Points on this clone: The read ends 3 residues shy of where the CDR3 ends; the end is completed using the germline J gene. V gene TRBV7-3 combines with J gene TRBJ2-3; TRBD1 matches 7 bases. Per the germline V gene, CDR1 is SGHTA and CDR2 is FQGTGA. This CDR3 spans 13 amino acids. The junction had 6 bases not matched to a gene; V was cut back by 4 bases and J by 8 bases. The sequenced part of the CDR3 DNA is TGTGCCAGCAGCTCTACAGGGGACGGTACG. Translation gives CASSSTGDGT. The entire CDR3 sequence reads CASSSTGDGTQYF.

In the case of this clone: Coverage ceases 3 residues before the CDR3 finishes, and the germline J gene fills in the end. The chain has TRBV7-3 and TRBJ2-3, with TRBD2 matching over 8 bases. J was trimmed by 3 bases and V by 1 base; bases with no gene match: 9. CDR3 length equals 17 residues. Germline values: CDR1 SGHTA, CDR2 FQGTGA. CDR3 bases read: TGTGCCAGCAGCTTAATTGGCGGTGGCGGGAGGACAGATACG. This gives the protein CASSLIGGGGRTDT. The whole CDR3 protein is CASSLIGGGGRTDTQYF.

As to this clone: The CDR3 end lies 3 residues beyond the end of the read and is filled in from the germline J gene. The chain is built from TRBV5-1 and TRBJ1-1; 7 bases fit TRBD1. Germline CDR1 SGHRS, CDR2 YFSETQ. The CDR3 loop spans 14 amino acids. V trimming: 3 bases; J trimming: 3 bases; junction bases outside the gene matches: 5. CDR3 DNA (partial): TGCGCCAGCAGCTGGAAGGGGGCGGACACTGAA. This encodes CASSWKGADTE. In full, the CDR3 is CASSWKGADTEAFF.

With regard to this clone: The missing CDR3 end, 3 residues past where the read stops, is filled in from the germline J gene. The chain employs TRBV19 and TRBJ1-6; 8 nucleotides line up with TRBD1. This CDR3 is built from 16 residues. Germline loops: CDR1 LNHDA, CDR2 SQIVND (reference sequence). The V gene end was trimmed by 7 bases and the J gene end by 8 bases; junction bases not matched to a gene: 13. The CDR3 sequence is CASTPRGQGAHSPLHF. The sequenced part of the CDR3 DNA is TGTGCCAGTACTCCAAGGGGGCAGGGGGCGCATTCACCC.

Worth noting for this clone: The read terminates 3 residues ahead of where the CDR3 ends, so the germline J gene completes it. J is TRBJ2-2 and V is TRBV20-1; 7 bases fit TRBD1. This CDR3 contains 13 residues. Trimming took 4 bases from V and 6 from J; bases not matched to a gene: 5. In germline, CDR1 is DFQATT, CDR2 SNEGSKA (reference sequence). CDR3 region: CSATRQGSGELFF. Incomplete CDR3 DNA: TGCAGTGCTACCCGACAGGGATCCGGGGAG.

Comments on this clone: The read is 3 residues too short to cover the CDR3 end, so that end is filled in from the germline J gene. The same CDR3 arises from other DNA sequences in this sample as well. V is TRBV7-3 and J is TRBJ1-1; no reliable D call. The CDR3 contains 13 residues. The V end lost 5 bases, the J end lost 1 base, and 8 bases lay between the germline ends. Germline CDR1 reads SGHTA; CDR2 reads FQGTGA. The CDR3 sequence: CASSAAGNTEAFF. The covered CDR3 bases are TGTGCCAGCAGCGCCGCAGGGAACACTGAA.

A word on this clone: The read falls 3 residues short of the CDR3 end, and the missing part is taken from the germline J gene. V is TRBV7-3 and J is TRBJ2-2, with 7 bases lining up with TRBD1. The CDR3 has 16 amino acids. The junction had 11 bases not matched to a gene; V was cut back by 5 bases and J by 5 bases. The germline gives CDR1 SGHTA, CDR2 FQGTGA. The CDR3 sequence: CASSPPGTAGTGELFF. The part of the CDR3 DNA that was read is TGTGCCAGCAGCCCCCCCGGGACAGCAGGAACCGGGGAG. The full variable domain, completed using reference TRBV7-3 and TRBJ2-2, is GAGVSQTPSNKVTEKGKYVELRCDPISGHTALYWYRQSLGQGPEFLIYFQGTGAADDSGLPNDRFFAVRPEGSVSTLKIQRTERGDSAVYLCASSPPGTAGTGELFFGEGSRLTVL.

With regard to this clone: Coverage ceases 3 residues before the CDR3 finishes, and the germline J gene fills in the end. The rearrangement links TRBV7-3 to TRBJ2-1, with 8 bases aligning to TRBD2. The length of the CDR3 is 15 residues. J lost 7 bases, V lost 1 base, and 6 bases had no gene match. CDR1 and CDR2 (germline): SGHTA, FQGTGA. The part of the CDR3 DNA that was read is TGTGCCAGCAGCTTAAGGCTAGCGGGTCTGAATGAG. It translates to CASSLRLAGLNE. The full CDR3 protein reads CASSLRLAGLNEQFF.

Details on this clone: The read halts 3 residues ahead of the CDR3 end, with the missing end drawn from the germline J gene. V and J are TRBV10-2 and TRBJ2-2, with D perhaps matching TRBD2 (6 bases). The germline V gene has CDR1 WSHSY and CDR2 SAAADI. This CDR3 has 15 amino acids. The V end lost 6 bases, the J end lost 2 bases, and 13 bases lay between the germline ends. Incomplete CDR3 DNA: TGCGCCAGCAGCGGATTGGGGACTAACACCGGGGAG. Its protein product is CASSGLGTNTGE. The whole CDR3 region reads CASSGLGTNTGELFF.

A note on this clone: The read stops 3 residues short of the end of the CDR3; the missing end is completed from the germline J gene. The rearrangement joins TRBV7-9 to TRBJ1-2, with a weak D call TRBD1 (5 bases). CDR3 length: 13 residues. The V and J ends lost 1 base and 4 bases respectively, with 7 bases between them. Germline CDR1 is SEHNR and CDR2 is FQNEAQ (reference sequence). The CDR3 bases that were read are TGTGCCAGCAGCTTAGTCGACAGCTATGGC. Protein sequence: CASSLVDSYG. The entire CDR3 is CASSLVDSYGYTF.

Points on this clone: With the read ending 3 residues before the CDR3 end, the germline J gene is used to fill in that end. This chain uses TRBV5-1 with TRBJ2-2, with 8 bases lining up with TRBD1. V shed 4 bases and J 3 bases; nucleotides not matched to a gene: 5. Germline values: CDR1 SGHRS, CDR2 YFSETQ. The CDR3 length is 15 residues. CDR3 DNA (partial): TGCGCCAGCAGCCGGACAGGGACGGACACCGGGGAG. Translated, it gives CASSRTGTDTGE. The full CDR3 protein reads CASSRTGTDTGELFF.

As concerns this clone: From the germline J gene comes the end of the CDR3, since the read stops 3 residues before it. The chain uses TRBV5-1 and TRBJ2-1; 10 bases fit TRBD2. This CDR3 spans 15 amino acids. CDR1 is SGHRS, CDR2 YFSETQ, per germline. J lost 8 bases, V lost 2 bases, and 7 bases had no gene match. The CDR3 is CASSFLAGVRDEQFF. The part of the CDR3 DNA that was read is TGCGCCAGCAGCTTTCTAGCGGGAGTTAGGGATGAG.

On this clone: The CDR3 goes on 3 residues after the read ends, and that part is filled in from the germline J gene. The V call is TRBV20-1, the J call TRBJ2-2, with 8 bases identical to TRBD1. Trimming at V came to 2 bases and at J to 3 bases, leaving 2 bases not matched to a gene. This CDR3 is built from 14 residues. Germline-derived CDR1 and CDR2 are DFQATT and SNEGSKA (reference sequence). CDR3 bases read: TGCAGTGCTAGACAGGGGGCGGACACCGGGGAG. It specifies CSARQGADTGE. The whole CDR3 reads CSARQGADTGELFF.

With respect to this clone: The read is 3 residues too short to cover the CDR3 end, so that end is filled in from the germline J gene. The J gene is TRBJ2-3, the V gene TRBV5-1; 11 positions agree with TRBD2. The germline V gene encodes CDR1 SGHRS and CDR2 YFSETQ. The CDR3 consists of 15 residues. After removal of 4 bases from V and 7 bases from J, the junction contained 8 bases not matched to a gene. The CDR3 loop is CASSLTSGVINTQYF. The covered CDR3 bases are TGCGCCAGCAGCCTGACTAGCGGGGTTATCAATACG. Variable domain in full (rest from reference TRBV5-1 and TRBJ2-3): KAGVTQTPRYLIKTRGQQVTLSCSPISGHRSVSWYQQTPGQGLQFLFEYFSETQRNKGNFPGRFSGRQFSNSRSEMNVSTLELGDSALYLCASSLTSGVINTQYFGPGTRLTVL.

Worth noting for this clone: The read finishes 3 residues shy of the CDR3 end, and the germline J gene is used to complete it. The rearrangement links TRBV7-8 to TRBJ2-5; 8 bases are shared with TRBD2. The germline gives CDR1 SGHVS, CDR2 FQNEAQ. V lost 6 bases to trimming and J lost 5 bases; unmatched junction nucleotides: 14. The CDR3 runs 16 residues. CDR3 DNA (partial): TGTGCCAGCAGACCCTTTGGGACTAGTCTTGGGGAGACC. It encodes CASRPFGTSLGET. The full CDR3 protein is CASRPFGTSLGETQYF.

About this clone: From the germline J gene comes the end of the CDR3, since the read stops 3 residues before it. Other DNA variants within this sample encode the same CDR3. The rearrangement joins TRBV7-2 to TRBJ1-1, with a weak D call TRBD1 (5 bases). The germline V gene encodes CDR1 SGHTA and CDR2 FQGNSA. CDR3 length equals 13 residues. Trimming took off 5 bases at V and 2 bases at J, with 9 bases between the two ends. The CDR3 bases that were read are TGTGCCAGCAGCACCCAGGGTAACACTGAA. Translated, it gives CASSTQGNTE. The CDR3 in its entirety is CASSTQGNTEAFF.

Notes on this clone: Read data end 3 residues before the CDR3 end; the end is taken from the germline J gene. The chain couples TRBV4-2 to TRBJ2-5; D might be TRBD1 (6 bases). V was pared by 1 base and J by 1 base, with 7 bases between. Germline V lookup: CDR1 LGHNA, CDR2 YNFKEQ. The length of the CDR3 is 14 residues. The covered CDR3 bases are TGTGCCAGCAGCCAAGGGACAGCCCAAGAGACC. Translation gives CASSQGTAQET. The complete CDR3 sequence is CASSQGTAQETQYF.

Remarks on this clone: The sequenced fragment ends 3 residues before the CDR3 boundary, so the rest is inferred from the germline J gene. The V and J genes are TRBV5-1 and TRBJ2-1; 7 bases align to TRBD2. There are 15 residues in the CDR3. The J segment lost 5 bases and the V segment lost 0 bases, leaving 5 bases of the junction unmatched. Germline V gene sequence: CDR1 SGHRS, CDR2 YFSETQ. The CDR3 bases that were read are TGCGCCAGCAGCTTGGATTTAGCGGGCCACAATGAG. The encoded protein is CASSLDLAGHNE. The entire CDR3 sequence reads CASSLDLAGHNEQFF.